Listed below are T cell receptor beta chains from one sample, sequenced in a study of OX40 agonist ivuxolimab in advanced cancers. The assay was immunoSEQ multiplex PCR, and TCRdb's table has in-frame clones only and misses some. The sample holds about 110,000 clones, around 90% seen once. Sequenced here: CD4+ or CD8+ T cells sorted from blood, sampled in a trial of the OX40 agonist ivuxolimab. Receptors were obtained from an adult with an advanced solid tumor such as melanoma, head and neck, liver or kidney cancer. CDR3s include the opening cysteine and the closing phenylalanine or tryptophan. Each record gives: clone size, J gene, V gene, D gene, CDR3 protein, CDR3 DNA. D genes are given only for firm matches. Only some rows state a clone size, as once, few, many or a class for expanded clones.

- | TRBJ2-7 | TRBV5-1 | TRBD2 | CASSLLAGVNEQYF | TGCGCCAGCAGCTTACTAGCGGGGGTCAACGAGCAGTACTTC
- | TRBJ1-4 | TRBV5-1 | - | CASSFLRGQYEKLFF | TGCGCCAGCAGCTTCCTCCGAGGACAGTATGAAAAACTGTTTTTT
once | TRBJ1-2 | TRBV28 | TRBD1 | CASSLGTADNYGYTF | TGTGCCAGCAGTTTGGGGACAGCAGATAACTATGGCTACACCTTC
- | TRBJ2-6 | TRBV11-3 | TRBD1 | CASSDRQGAFGANVLTF | TGTGCCAGCAGCGACCGACAGGGGGCTTTTGGGGCCAACGTCCTGACTTTC
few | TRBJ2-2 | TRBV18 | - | CASSPTSGELFF | TGTGCCAGCTCCCCGACGAGCGGGGAGCTGTTTTTT
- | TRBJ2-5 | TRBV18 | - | CASSWGRETQYF | TGTGCCAGCTCGTGGGGCCGGGAGACCCAGTACTTC
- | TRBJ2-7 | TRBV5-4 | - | CASSLVRGGEQYF | TGTGCCAGCAGCCTCGTGAGGGGCGGCGAGCAGTACTTC
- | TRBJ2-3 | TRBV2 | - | CASRGVDSLGYGTDTQYF | TGTGCCAGCAGGGGGGTGGACAGCCTAGGGTATGGGACAGATACGCAGTATTTT
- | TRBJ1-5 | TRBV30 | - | CAWSVGGVYSNQPQHF | TGTGCCTGGAGTGTAGGGGGAGTTTATAGCAATCAGCCCCAGCATTTT
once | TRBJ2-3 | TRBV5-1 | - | CASSADSTDTQYF | TGCGCCAGCAGCGCCGACAGCACAGATACGCAGTATTTT
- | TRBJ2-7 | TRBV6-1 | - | CASSVGEDSYEQYF | TGTGCCAGCAGTGTGGGGGAGGACTCCTACGAGCAGTACTTC
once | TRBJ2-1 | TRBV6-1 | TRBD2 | CASSDPGLGGNEQFF | TGTGCCAGCAGTGATCCGGGACTAGGGGGGAATGAGCAGTTCTTC